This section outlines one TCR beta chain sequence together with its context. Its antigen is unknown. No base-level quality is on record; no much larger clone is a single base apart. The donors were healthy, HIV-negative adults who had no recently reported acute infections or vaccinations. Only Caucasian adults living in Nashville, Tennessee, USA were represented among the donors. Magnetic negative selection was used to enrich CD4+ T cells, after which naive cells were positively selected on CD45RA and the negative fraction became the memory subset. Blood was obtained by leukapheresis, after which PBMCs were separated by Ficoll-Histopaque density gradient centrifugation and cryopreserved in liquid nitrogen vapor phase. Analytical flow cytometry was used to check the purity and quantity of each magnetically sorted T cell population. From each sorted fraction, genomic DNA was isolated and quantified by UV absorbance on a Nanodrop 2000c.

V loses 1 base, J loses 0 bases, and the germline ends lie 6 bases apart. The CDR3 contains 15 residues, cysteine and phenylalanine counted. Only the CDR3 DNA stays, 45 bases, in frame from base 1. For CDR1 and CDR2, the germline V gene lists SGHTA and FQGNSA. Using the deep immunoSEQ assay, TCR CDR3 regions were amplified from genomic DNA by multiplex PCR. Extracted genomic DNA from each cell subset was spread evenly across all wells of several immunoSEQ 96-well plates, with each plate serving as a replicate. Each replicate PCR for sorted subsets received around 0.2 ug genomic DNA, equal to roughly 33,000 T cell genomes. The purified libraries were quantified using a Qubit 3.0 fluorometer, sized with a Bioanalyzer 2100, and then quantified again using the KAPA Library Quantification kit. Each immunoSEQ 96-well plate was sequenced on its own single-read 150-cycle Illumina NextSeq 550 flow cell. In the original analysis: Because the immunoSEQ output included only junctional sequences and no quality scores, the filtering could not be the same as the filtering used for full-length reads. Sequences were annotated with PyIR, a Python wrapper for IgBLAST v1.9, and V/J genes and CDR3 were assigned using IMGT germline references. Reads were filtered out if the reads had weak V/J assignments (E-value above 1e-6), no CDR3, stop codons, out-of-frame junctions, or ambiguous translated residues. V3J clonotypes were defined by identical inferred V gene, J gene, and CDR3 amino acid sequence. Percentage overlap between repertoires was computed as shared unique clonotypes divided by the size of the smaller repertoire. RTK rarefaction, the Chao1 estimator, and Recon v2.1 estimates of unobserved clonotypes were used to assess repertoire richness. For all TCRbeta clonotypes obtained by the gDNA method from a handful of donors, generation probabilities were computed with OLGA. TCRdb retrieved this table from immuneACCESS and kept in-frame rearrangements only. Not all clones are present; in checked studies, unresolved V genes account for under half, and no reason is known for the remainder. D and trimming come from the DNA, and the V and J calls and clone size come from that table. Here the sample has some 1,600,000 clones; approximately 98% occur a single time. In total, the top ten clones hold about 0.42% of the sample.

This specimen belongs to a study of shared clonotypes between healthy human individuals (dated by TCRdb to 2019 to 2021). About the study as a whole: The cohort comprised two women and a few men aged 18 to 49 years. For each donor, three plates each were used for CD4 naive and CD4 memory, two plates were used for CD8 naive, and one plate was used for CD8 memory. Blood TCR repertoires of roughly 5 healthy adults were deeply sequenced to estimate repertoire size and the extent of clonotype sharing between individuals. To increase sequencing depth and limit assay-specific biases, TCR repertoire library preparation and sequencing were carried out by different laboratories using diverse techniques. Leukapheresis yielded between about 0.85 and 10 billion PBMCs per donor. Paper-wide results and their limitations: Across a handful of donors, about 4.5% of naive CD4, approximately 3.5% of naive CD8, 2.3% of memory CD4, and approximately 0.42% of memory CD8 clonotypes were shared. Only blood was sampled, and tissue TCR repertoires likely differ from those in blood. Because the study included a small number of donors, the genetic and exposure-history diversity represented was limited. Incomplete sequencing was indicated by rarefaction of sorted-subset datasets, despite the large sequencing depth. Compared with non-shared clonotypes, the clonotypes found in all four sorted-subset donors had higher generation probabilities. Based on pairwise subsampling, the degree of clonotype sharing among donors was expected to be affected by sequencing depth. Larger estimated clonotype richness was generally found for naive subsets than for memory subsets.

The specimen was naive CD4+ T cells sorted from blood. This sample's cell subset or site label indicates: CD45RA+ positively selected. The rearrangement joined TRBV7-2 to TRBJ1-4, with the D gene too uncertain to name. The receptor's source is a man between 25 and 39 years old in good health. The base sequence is TGTGCCAGCAGCTTAGGCCCTACAACTAATGAAAAACTGTTTTTT. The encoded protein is CASSLGPTTNEKLFF.